The 8 T cell receptor beta chains reported below all come from one sample, sequenced in a study of regulatory T cells in long-lasting Graves disease. Regarding time point: persistent/refractory GD, antithyroid drugs over 5 years with positive TRAb. From RNA extracted from PBMCs, the TCR library was made. HTBI primers from iRepertoire and Arm-PCR of CDR3 regions yielded the TCR beta libraries. TCRdb re-called the multiplex PCR reads through MiXCR, storing one row per CDR3 protein. The sample has more than 650,000 distinct CDR3 sequences, approximately 31% seen once. The starting material was peripheral blood mononuclear cells (PBMCs), obtained when the disease was refractory, from a patient treated with antithyroid drugs. The origin of the receptors is a female donor with Graves disease.

This clonotype occurred many times. The chain employs TRBV28 and TRBJ1-1; D call uncertain. CDR3 length equals 12 residues. In germline, CDR1 is MDHEN, CDR2 SYDVKM. The ends were cut back, 6 bases at V and 5 bases at J, with 10 bases in the middle. CDR3 in amino acids: CASRVGVTEAFF. The CDR3 DNA reads as TGTGCCAGCAGGGTGGGAGTGACTGAAGCTTTCTTT.

The count of this clonotype is one. The chain combines TRBV7-9 with TRBJ1-1, with 10 nucleotides matching TRBD1. From germline, CDR1 is SEHNR and CDR2 FQNEAQ (reference sequence). The CDR3 covers 15 residues. V gave up 1 base and J gave up 4 bases; unmatched junction bases: 3. CDR3 nucleotide sequence: TGTGCCAGCAGCTTAGTTGGACAGGGGGGCACTGAAGCTTTCTTT. It is translated as CASSLVGQGGTEAFF.

V gene TRBV19 combines with J gene TRBJ2-1; 14 bases align to TRBD2. Germline V CDR1 and CDR2: LNHDA, SQIVND (reference sequence). Unmatched junction bases numbered 10, after V lost 5 bases and J lost 10 bases. The CDR3 is 16 residues long. DNA of the CDR3: TGTGCCAGTAGTGGGTGGGGACTAGCGGGAGATCGGGAGCAGTTCTTC. Protein product: CASSGWGLAGDREQFF. The full variable domain, in which reference TRBV19 and TRBJ2-1 provide the parts outside the CDR3, is DGGITQSPKYLFRKEGQNVTLSCEQNLNHDAMYWYRQDPGQGLRLIYYSQIVNDFQKGDIAEGYSVSREKKESFPLTVTSAQKNPTAFYLCASSGWGLAGDREQFFGPGTRLTVL.

J is TRBJ1-6 and V is TRBV6-2 or TRBV6-3; a weak D match, TRBD1 (6 bases). The CDR3 runs to 17 residues. Trimming stripped 2 bases from V and 0 bases from J, with 11 bases between. The germline V gene has CDR1 MNHEY and CDR2 SVGEGT. CDR3 bases: TGTGCCAGCAGTTACCAAAGGACAGCCTCCTATAATTCACCCCTCCACTTT. The encoded protein is CASSYQRTASYNSPLHF.

This clonotype appeared many times. The gene calls are TRBV11-2 and TRBJ1-5, with D possibly TRBD1 on 6 matching bases. The CDR3 runs 13 residues. The V gene lost 3 bases and the J gene lost 4 bases, with 7 bases spanning the gap. Germline V gives CDR1 SGHAT, CDR2 FQNNGV. CDR3 residues: CASSLDRNQPQHF. Written as DNA, the CDR3 is TGTGCCAGCAGCTTGGACAGAAATCAGCCCCAGCATTTT.

The table lists this clonotype with a few counts. V and J are TRBV5-1 and TRBJ2-2; no clear D. Germline loops: CDR1 SGHRS, CDR2 YFSETQ. V was shortened by 0 bases and J by 0 bases, with 9 bases between the two germline ends. This CDR3 comprises 16 residues. The CDR3 DNA reads as TGCGCCAGCAGCTTGGGGTTTAGGGCGAACACCGGGGAGCTGTTTTTT. This codes for CASSLGFRANTGELFF.

This clonotype appeared many times. The rearrangement uses TRBV28 and TRBJ1-4, with D maybe TRBD1 (5 bases). V lost 6 bases to trimming and J lost 7 bases, with 18 bases between them. CDR1 MDHEN and CDR2 SYDVKM come from the germline V gene. The CDR3 is 15 amino acids. In nucleotides, the CDR3 is TGTGCCAGCAGCCCTCCCGGGGCGAGGAGTGAAAAACTGTTTTTT. As protein: CASSPPGARSEKLFF.

This clonotype showed up just a few times. The chain has TRBV9 and TRBJ1-1; 8 positions match TRBD1. The CDR3 runs to 15 residues. Germline V gives CDR1 SGDLS, CDR2 YYNGEE. V shed 0 bases, J shed 6 bases, and the junction held 7 bases outside the gene matches. The DNA of the CDR3 is TGTGCCAGCAGCGTAGCTCCAGGGGGCGAGGCTGAAGCTTTCTTT. This gives the protein CASSVAPGGEAEAFF.